The clone carrying this TCR beta chain showed up just a few times. Its antigen is as yet unknown. MiXCR, applied by TCRdb to the reads, yields one record per CDR3 protein. Among 150,000 to 200,000 distinct CDR3 sequences listed, about 28% were seen once. This sample was taken from a study of T cell repertoires in cytomegalovirus infection. Whole-study context: Through public TCR beta signatures, both CMV infection and matching HLA type were indicated.

The CDR3 has 17 amino acids. CDR1 is SGHVS and CDR2 is FNYEAQ in the germline V gene. The trim removed 4 bases at V and 0 bases at J, leaving 7 bases unmatched. Study-wide findings and caveats: In two of eight donors, the top clonotype was HLA-C-restricted CMV-specific. Pooled public TCR beta family frequency picked out CMV carriers with the relevant HLA.

This clonotype was sampled from a human donor in good health (CMV status not recorded). Some clones in this sample may be carry-over from other donors' samples. The gene calls are TRBV7-6 and TRBJ2-5, with TRBD2 matching over 11 bases. Source material: PBMCs. Here the CDR3 DNA reads TGTGCCAGCAGCTCCGGGGTAGCGGGGGGGTACCAAGAGACCCAGTACTTC. As protein: CASSSGVAGGYQETQYF.